Below, 24 T cell receptor beta chains from the same sample are listed, as sequenced in a study of CD8+ T cells in alopecia areata (dated by TCRdb to between 2017 and 2018). Libraries were prepared through the immunoSEQ multiplex PCR assay. RNA was extracted from all samples and reverse transcribed into cDNA as template for TCR sequencing. TCRdb carries this immuneACCESS record with in-frame sequences only. Its versions omit some clonotypes, under half of them owing to an unresolved V gene in the studies checked, with the rest unexplained. The sample contains 200,000 to 250,000 clones, 50% to 65% of them found a single time. The ten largest clones represent just over 0.45% of the sample. The time point label, read with the paper, signifies: baseline before oral tofacitinib. This sample comprised CD4+ T cells sorted from blood, obtained at week 0. The receptors derive from a human donor with alopecia areata.

The chain is built from TRBV5-1 and TRBJ2-5; TRBD1 aligns across 7 bases. V was clipped by 7 bases and J by 5 bases; unmatched bases: 8. Germline V lookup: CDR1 SGHRS, CDR2 YFSETQ. The CDR3 sequence is 13 residues long. The CDR3 protein is CASGGQPGETQYF. CDR3 coding DNA: TGCGCCAGCGGGGGACAGCCGGGTGAGACCCAGTACTTC.

The genes are TRBV2 and TRBJ1-1; D unclear. Per germline, CDR1 SNHLY and CDR2 FYNNEI. This CDR3 contains 13 residues. Trimming removed 4 bases from V and 0 bases from J, with 6 bases in between. DNA for the CDR3: TGTGCCAGCAGTGTAGGATTGAACACTGAAGCTTTCTTT. This translates into CASSVGLNTEAFF.

This clone was picked up a small number of times. The chain recombines TRBV29-1 with TRBJ2-7; D gene uncertain. From germline, CDR1 is SQVTM and CDR2 ANQGSEA. The length of the CDR3 is 12 residues. V was trimmed by 7 bases and J by 7 bases, leaving 17 bases between them. CDR3 loop: CSAQDPLGEQYF. The CDR3 DNA is TGCAGCGCCCAGGACCCTCTGGGGGAGCAGTACTTC.

The chain couples TRBV11-2 to TRBJ2-7, with D maybe TRBD1 (6 bases). The CDR3 is 14 residues long. The germline gives CDR1 SGHAT, CDR2 FQNNGV. V lost 3 bases and J lost 2, with 11 bases in between. The CDR3 DNA sequence: TGTGCCAGCAGCTTGACAGGCCAAACCTACGAGCAGTACTTC. It encodes CASSLTGQTYEQYF.

The chain recombines TRBV5-6 with TRBJ2-7; 10 nucleotides align to TRBD2. Germline CDR1 is SGHDT and CDR2 is YYEEEE. This CDR3 is 16 amino acids long. With V trimmed by 6 bases and J by 5 bases, 14 bases remained unmatched. The CDR3 protein is CASTPARLAGVDEQYF. CDR3 bases: TGTGCCAGCACCCCCGCGCGGCTAGCGGGAGTCGACGAGCAGTACTTC.

This clone was seen once. The chain uses TRBV7-8 and TRBJ2-7; D is uncertain. V lost 2 bases and J 5 bases, leaving 7 bases between the germline ends. The CDR3 contains 12 residues. Germline CDR1 is SGHVS and CDR2 is FQNEAQ. CDR3 sequence reads: CASSLQQNEQYF. As DNA, the CDR3 is TGTGCCAGCAGCTTACAACAGAACGAGCAGTACTTC.

V usage is TRBV5-6 and J usage is TRBJ1-2; the D gene is possibly TRBD1 (5 bases). Germline CDR1 is SGHDT and CDR2 is YYEEEE. The CDR3 has 13 amino acids. Trimming removed 1 base at V and 8 bases at J, with 12 bases between. CDR3 sequence reads: CASSLRGLQGYTF. Here the CDR3 DNA reads TGTGCCAGCAGCTTGAGGGGACTTCAGGGCTACACCTTC.

This clone has only a few counts. The rearrangement joins TRBV9 to TRBJ1-4; possible D gene TRBD1, 5 bases. Deletions cut 0 bases from V and 8 bases from J, with 14 bases between. Germline lookup yields CDR1 SGDLS and CDR2 YYNGEE. The CDR3 has 15 amino acids. The CDR3 here is CASSVGGRSWEKLFF. CDR3 coding DNA: TGTGCCAGCAGCGTAGGGGGACGGAGTTGGGAAAAACTGTTTTTT. Looking up the rest from reference TRBV9 and TRBJ1-4 gives the full variable domain: DSGVTQTPKHLITATGQRVTLRCSPRSGDLSVYWYQQSLDQGLQFLIQYYNGEERAKGNILERFSAQQFPDLHSELNLSSLELGDSALYFCASSVGGRSWEKLFFGSGTQLSVL.

The chain has TRBV20-1 and TRBJ1-1; D remains unclear. V shed 6 bases and J shed 11 bases, with 7 bases lying between them. The germline gives CDR1 DFQATT, CDR2 SNEGSKA (reference sequence). CDR3 length equals 8 residues. CDR3 DNA sequence: TGCAGTGCCGGGGTCGCTTTCTTT. Its protein product is CSAGVAFF.

This chain connects TRBV28 to TRBJ2-7; D gene unclear. V lost 7 bases, J lost 0 bases, and 13 bases lay in between. Per the germline V gene, CDR1 is MDHEN and CDR2 is SYDVKM. This CDR3 is 14 amino acids long. CDR3 sequence (DNA): TGTGCCAGCACCAAACCGGACGGCTCCTACGAGCAGTACTTC. This translates into CASTKPDGSYEQYF.

V gene TRBV7-3 combines with J gene TRBJ2-4, with D possibly matching TRBD1 (5 bases). Germline V lookup: CDR1 SGHTA, CDR2 FQGTGA. The V and J ends lost 10 bases and 4 bases respectively, with 11 bases between them. The length of the CDR3 is 12 residues. CDR3 region: CATWTRKNIQYF. The DNA for the CDR3 is TGTGCCACCTGGACAAGGAAAAACATTCAGTACTTC.

The count of this clone is one. The chain recombines TRBV9 with TRBJ2-3, with 15 bases lining up with TRBD2. With V trimmed by 0 bases and J by 3 bases, 8 bases remained unmatched. The CDR3 is 19 residues long. Germline V gene sequence: CDR1 SGDLS, CDR2 YYNGEE. DNA of the CDR3: TGTGCCAGCAGCGTAGCTACTAGGACTAGCGGGGGGGCTACAGATACGCAGTATTTT. It specifies CASSVATRTSGGATDTQYF. The full variable domain, rest sourced from reference TRBV9 and TRBJ2-3, is DSGVTQTPKHLITATGQRVTLRCSPRSGDLSVYWYQQSLDQGLQFLIQYYNGEERAKGNILERFSAQQFPDLHSELNLSSLELGDSALYFCASSVATRTSGGATDTQYFGPGTRLTVL.

V usage is TRBV6-5 and J usage is TRBJ1-1, with a tentative D call TRBD1 (5 bases). Germline CDR1 MNHEY, CDR2 SVGAGI. V shed 2 bases and J shed 6 bases, with 13 bases lying between them. This CDR3 comprises 14 residues. CDR3 sequence (DNA): TGTGCCAGCAGTTACGGAGGGGCTTCGGCTGAAGCTTTCTTT. As protein: CASSYGGASAEAFF.

The chain couples TRBV19 to TRBJ1-5; D perhaps matches TRBD1 (5 bases). Germline CDR1 reads LNHDA; CDR2 reads SQIVND (reference sequence). There are 17 residues in the CDR3. The V end was cut by 6 bases, the J end by 7 bases, with 25 bases between. CDR3 nucleotide sequence: TGTGCCAGTAGCCTTATACAGATATATCAGGGAGGACAGCCCCAGCATTTT. Translated: CASSLIQIYQGGQPQHF.

This chain connects TRBV19 to TRBJ1-2; D remains unclear. Germline V lookup: CDR1 LNHDA, CDR2 SQIVND (reference sequence). V gave up 6 bases and J gave up 2 bases, with 16 bases separating them. CDR3 size: 15 residues. The chain's CDR3 is CASRKDQLGNYGYTF. The CDR3 DNA reads TGTGCCAGTAGGAAGGACCAGCTTGGAAACTATGGCTACACCTTC.

The CDR3 coding sequence is TGTGCCAGCCGTAGGGCCGGGGATACGCAGTATTTT. Its protein is CASRRAGDTQYF. This rearrangement joins TRBV7-8 to TRBJ2-3; D not resolved. The germline gives CDR1 SGHVS, CDR2 FQNEAQ. The V gene lost 8 bases and the J gene lost 6 bases, with 12 bases spanning the gap. There are 12 residues in the CDR3.

The chain uses TRBV5-1 and TRBJ2-1, with no clear D. V was clipped by 4 bases and J by 4 bases, with 6 bases between them. This CDR3 region has 12 residues. Germline loops: CDR1 SGHRS, CDR2 YFSETQ. The CDR3 sequence is CASSRTYNEQFF. The CDR3 DNA sequence: TGCGCCAGCAGCCGAACTTACAATGAGCAGTTCTTC.

The CDR3 spells CSGGTRLSHEQYF. DNA of the CDR3: TGCAGCGGTGGGACTCGGCTTTCCCACGAGCAGTACTTC. This chain joins TRBV29-1 and TRBJ2-7; D perhaps matches TRBD2 (6 bases). V was cut by 7 bases and J by 5 bases, with 18 bases left in between. Germline-derived CDR1 and CDR2 are SQVTM and ANQGSEA. The CDR3 loop spans 13 amino acids.

The table lists this clone with a few counts. The V call is TRBV15, the J call TRBJ1-5, with D tentatively TRBD1 (5 bases). Trimming cost V 1 base and J 0 bases, with 13 bases left between them. Germline-derived CDR1 and CDR2 are LNHNV and YYDKDF (reference sequence). The CDR3 sequence is 17 residues long. The CDR3 DNA sequence: TGTGCCACCAGCAGAGGCAGGGTCTACAGTAGCAATCAGCCCCAGCATTTT. Protein: CATSRGRVYSSNQPQHF.

A remark on this clone: The same CDR3 is also encoded by other DNA sequences in this sample. This rearrangement joins TRBV29-1 to TRBJ1-4, with D unclear. Germline CDR1 SQVTM, CDR2 ANQGSEA. CDR3 size: 12 residues. Trimming left V 7 bases short and J 4 bases short, with 10 bases between. The chain's CDR3 is CSAGSSNEKLFF. As DNA, the CDR3 is TGCAGCGCCGGGTCCAGTAATGAAAAACTGTTTTTT.

The sample holds one count of this clone. V gene TRBV5-6 combines with J gene TRBJ2-7; 8 bases match TRBD2. The trim removed 1 base at V and 2 bases at J, leaving 5 bases unmatched. The CDR3 totals 15 residues. Germline assignment: CDR1 SGHDT and CDR2 YYEEEE. The CDR3 region has the DNA TGTGCCAGCAGCTTGCTCAGCGGGAGAGCCTACGAGCAGTACTTC. Residues: CASSLLSGRAYEQYF.

The chain recombines TRBV25-1 with TRBJ2-7; D is undetermined. Trimming took 6 bases from V and 3 from J, leaving 6 bases between them. Per the germline V gene, CDR1 is MGHDK and CDR2 is SYGVNS. CDR3 length equals 11 residues. The CDR3 DNA is TGTGCCAGCAGGGACCTCTACGAGCAGTACTTC. It codes for CASRDLYEQYF.

The chain uses TRBV5-4 and TRBJ2-4; TRBD1 agrees at 10 bases. The CDR3 is 16 residues long. Trimming removed 4 bases from V and 2 bases from J; junction bases left unmatched: 6. Germline V gives CDR1 SGHNT, CDR2 YYREEE (reference sequence). The CDR3 bases are TGTGCCAGCAGCCAGGGACAGGGGTCGTCCAAAAACATTCAGTACTTC. Protein sequence: CASSQGQGSSKNIQYF.

This clone came up a few times. The chain employs TRBV7-9 and TRBJ2-1; 12 bases align to TRBD2. Unmatched junction bases numbered 3, after V lost 7 bases and J lost 5 bases. Germline assignment: CDR1 SEHNR and CDR2 FQNEAQ (reference sequence). The CDR3 loop spans 14 amino acids. The CDR3 DNA reads TGTGCCAGCATTTGGACTAGCGGGGACAATGAGCAGTTCTTC. Translated: CASIWTSGDNEQFF.